These 9 T cell receptor beta chains came from one sample sequenced in a study of T cells in Graves' hyperthyroidism and ophthalmopathy. RNA transcripts provided the source from which TCR beta CDR3 regions were amplified. In the first-round RT-PCR of the TCR CDR3, the HTBI primer set was used. TCRdb ran MiXCR on the multiplex PCR reads and lists one entry per CDR3 protein. The sample yields around 280,000 distinct CDR3 sequences, roughly 13% seen once. Sequencing used blood. The receptor source for this set is a woman between 35 and 50 years old with Graves' hyperthyroidism.

This clonotype was recorded many times. J is TRBJ1-6 and V is TRBV2; TRBD1 agrees at 10 bases. Germline values: CDR1 SNHLY, CDR2 FYNNEI. CDR3 length equals 15 residues. J was trimmed by 8 bases and V by 4 bases; bases with no gene match: 5. The CDR3, as DNA: TGTGCCAGCAGTGGACAGGGGGCTCGATATTCACCCCTCCACTTT. This gives the protein CASSGQGARYSPLHF.

The sample holds many counts of this clonotype. V and J are TRBV3-1 and TRBJ1-2; D is possibly TRBD1 (5 bases). Germline CDR1 LGHDT, CDR2 YNNKEL (reference sequence). The CDR3 spans 14 residues. V was cut by 1 base and J by 7 bases, with 13 bases left in between. CDR3 nucleotide sequence: TGTGCCAGCAGCCAAGCTATAGGGGTTCGTGGCTACACCTTC. Amino acid sequence: CASSQAIGVRGYTF.

This clonotype was recorded many times. This chain uses TRBV2 with TRBJ2-5; a possible D gene is TRBD2 (6 bases). Germline V gene data show CDR1 as SNHLY and CDR2 as FYNNEI. V was cut by 6 bases and J by 5 bases, with 10 bases left in between. CDR3 length: 12 residues. CDR3 amino acids: CASRRLVETQYF. CDR3 coding DNA: TGTGCCAGCAGGAGACTAGTTGAGACCCAGTACTTC. The full variable domain, rest sourced from reference TRBV2 and TRBJ2-5, is EPEVTQTPSHQVTQMGQEVILRCVPISNHLYFYWYRQILGQKVEFLVSFYNNEISEKSEIFDDQFSVERPDGSNFTLKIRSTKLEDSAMYFCASRRLVETQYFGPGTRLLVL.

This clonotype was recorded at least ten times. The chain is built from TRBV12-3 or TRBV12-4 and TRBJ2-7; D is perhaps TRBD2 (5 bases). Trimming shortened V by 1 base and J by 0 bases, and 13 bases separated the two germline ends. This CDR3 comprises 16 residues. Here the CDR3 reads CASSLGGEPSSYEQYF. The CDR3 DNA is TGTGCCAGCAGTTTAGGTGGGGAGCCGAGCTCCTACGAGCAGTACTTC.

The V and J genes are TRBV28 and TRBJ2-1, with D possibly being TRBD2 (5 bases). Between the trimmed V and J ends, which lost 2 bases and 8 bases, there was a span of 7 bases. The CDR3 spans 12 residues. Germline assignment: CDR1 MDHEN and CDR2 SYDVKM. The CDR3 coding sequence is TGTGCCAGCAGTTTAGGGCGGGATGAGCAGTTCTTC. Its translation: CASSLGRDEQFF.

Ten or more counts support this clonotype. The chain employs TRBV7-8 and TRBJ1-1; D not resolved. V was clipped by 6 bases and J by 10 bases, with 15 bases between them. The length of the CDR3 is 12 residues. Per germline, CDR1 SGHVS and CDR2 FQNEAQ. CDR3 sequence (DNA): TGTGCCAGCAGTCTACCCGGACTCTTAGCTTTCTTT. Encoded protein: CASSLPGLLAFF.

This clonotype was picked up many times. The J gene is TRBJ2-3, the V gene TRBV11-2, with unresolved D. The CDR3 runs to 13 residues. The ends were cut back, 0 bases at V and 1 base at J, with 2 bases in the middle. The V gene's germline CDR1 is SGHAT and CDR2 FQNNGV. The CDR3 DNA follows: TGTGCCAGCAGCTTAGATCGCACAGATACGCAGTATTTT. It encodes CASSLDRTDTQYF.

The rearrangement uses TRBV30 and TRBJ1-2, with TRBD1 identical over 9 bases. V lost 4 bases, J lost 6 bases, and 9 bases stayed unmatched. Germline CDR1 is GTSNPN and CDR2 is SVGIG (reference sequence). The CDR3 has 14 residues. The CDR3 DNA reads as TGTGCCTGGACCCCGGGACAGGGTTCGGATGGCTACACCTTC. Its translation is CAWTPGQGSDGYTF.

This clonotype has a count of ten or more. The V and J genes are TRBV28 and TRBJ1-5, with no clear D. Germline CDR1 is MDHEN and CDR2 is SYDVKM. V was cut by 6 bases and J by 0 bases, with 12 bases left in between. The CDR3 totals 15 residues. In DNA form, the CDR3 reads TGTGCCAGCAGGGCGCGTGGCTATAGCAATCAGCCCCAGCATTTT. This gives the protein CASRARGYSNQPQHF. Variable domain in full (rest from reference TRBV28 and TRBJ1-5): DVKVTQSSRYLVKRTGEKVFLECVQDMDHENMFWYRQDPGLGLRLIYFSYDVKMKEKGDIPEGYSVSREKKERFSLILESASTNQTSMYLCASRARGYSNQPQHFGDGTRLSIL.